Following are 26 T cell receptor beta chains from one sample sequenced in a study of beta chain features in type 1 diabetes. Isolated RNA was reverse transcribed in full, so expressed TCRB transcripts were sequenced. The method was immunoSEQ multiplex PCR; TCRdb's version includes in-frame clones alone and lacks a portion of them. The sample records about 160,000 clones, about 9% being singletons. General study results and limits: When Type 1 diabetes patients were examined, their TCRB CDR3s proved moderately but significantly shorter in all four CD4+ subsets.

Which antigens these TCRs recognize remains unknown. The sequenced material came from central memory CD4+ T cells from blood. The receptor set was obtained from a woman younger than 30 with type 1 diabetes.

This sequence joins TRBV5-6 and TRBJ2-7; D possibly corresponds to TRBD1 (6 bases). Germline assignment: CDR1 SGHDT and CDR2 YYEEEE. This CDR3 has 15 amino acids. The V gene lost 4 bases and the J gene lost 4 bases, with 18 bases spanning the gap. The CDR3 bases are TGTGCCAGCAGCCACCTCAGGGGTTCGGGTTACGAGCAGTACTTC. This encodes CASSHLRGSGYEQYF.

This clone was counted a few times. This chain links TRBV18 with TRBJ2-3, with D possibly matching TRBD2 (6 bases). This CDR3 is 16 amino acids long. Looked up from germline, CDR1 is KGHSH and CDR2 is LQKENI. V was clipped by 2 bases and J by 3 bases, with 15 bases between them. CDR3 DNA: TGTGCCAGCTCACCAATTACCGGGGGAAGTACAGATACGCAGTATTTT. This sequence encodes CASSPITGGSTDTQYF.

This clone has just a few counts. This chain links TRBV7-8 with TRBJ2-7, with TRBD1 matching 9 bases. CDR3 length: 18 residues. With 1 base clipped from V and 2 bases from J, the junction kept 12 bases outside the gene matches. In germline, CDR1 is SGHVS, CDR2 FQNEAQ. CDR3 region: CASSLGGTGKWLPYEQYF. In DNA form, the CDR3 reads TGTGCCAGCAGCTTAGGGGGGACAGGGAAATGGCTTCCCTACGAGCAGTACTTC.

The chain joins TRBV9 to TRBJ2-1; 7 bases fit TRBD2. This CDR3 region has 15 residues. Germline CDR1 is SGDLS and CDR2 is YYNGEE. Trimming at V came to 0 bases and at J to 2 bases, leaving 2 bases not matched to a gene. The CDR3, as DNA: TGTGCCAGCAGCGTAGATGGGACTACCTACAATGAGCAGTTCTTC. It codes for CASSVDGTTYNEQFF.

The rearrangement links TRBV15 to TRBJ1-3; 9 bases are shared with TRBD1. Germline trimming cut 9 bases from V and 7 bases from J; bases unmatched to any gene: 13. The CDR3 has 15 residues. Germline CDR1 and CDR2: LNHNV and YYDKDF (reference sequence). CDR3 nucleotide sequence: TGTGCCACAGGTTCCCGGGACAGGGCAGAGAACACCATATATTTT. This gives the protein CATGSRDRAENTIYF.

V is TRBV5-4 and J is TRBJ2-1, with a tentative D call TRBD2 (6 bases). Between the trimmed V and J ends, which lost 0 bases and 8 bases, there was a span of 15 bases. Germline loops: CDR1 SGHNT, CDR2 YYREEE (reference sequence). This CDR3 is 15 amino acids long. CDR3 loop: CASSLGRGLGDEQFF. In DNA form, the CDR3 reads TGTGCCAGCAGCTTGGGAAGGGGACTGGGCGATGAGCAGTTCTTC.

This clone was seen a few times. The chain combines TRBV15 with TRBJ1-2; no clear D. Germline CDR1 LNHNV, CDR2 YYDKDF (reference sequence). CDR3 length equals 12 residues. Trimming stripped 4 bases from V and 5 bases from J, with 8 bases between. As DNA, the CDR3 is TGTGCCACCAGCATTCGGGAGTATGGCTACACCTTC. Residues: CATSIREYGYTF.

This chain joins TRBV29-1 and TRBJ2-5; 7 bases agree with TRBD2. The CDR3 covers 12 residues. Germline V gene sequence: CDR1 SQVTM, CDR2 ANQGSEA. V lost 4 bases, J lost 7 bases, and 6 bases stayed unmatched. This chain's CDR3 is CSVARGEVTQYF. CDR3 nucleotide sequence: TGCAGCGTTGCACGGGGGGAAGTGACCCAGTACTTC.

The genes are TRBV4-1 and TRBJ2-3, with 10 positions matching TRBD2. In germline, CDR1 is MGHRA, CDR2 YSYEKL. V lost 4 bases and J lost 0; bases outside the gene matches: 7. The CDR3 totals 17 residues. The CDR3, as DNA: TGCGCCAGCAGCCGACTGAGCGGGGGGGCCAGCACAGATACGCAGTATTTT. This gives the protein CASSRLSGGASTDTQYF.

This clone has just a few counts. This chain connects TRBV14 to TRBJ1-4, with 7 nucleotides matching TRBD1. V was pared by 4 bases and J by 10 bases, with 9 bases of the junction left unmatched. Germline V gene sequence: CDR1 SGHDN, CDR2 FVKESK. The CDR3 consists of 14 residues. The DNA for the CDR3 is TGTGCCAGCAGCCCTTCAGGGGGATCCGGAAAACTGTTTTTT. This sequence encodes CASSPSGGSGKLFF.

The rearrangement uses TRBV2 and TRBJ2-7; 8 bases map to TRBD2. CDR1 SNHLY and CDR2 FYNNEI come from the germline V gene. The V segment lost 3 bases and the J segment 6 bases; nucleotides outside the gene matches: 7. CDR3 size: 14 residues. CDR3: CASSDTSGSIEQYF. In DNA, the CDR3 is TGTGCCAGCAGTGACACCAGCGGGAGCATCGAGCAGTACTTC.

The chain has TRBV19 and TRBJ2-1; 9 bases agree with TRBD2. Germline assignment: CDR1 LNHDA and CDR2 SQIVND (reference sequence). With V trimmed by 5 bases and J by 9 bases, 8 bases remained unmatched. The CDR3 contains 14 residues. The CDR3 is CASSPSGGSGEQFF. CDR3 coding DNA: TGTGCCAGTAGTCCGAGCGGGGGGAGCGGTGAGCAGTTCTTC.

This clone was seen a few times. The chain employs TRBV7-9 and TRBJ2-6; D uncertain. The CDR3 runs to 13 residues. From germline, CDR1 is SEHNR and CDR2 FQNEAQ (reference sequence). The V and J ends lost 5 bases and 11 bases respectively, with 13 bases between them. CDR3 sequence (DNA): TGTGCCAGCAGCCCAGACACGGTCCACGTCCTGACTTTC. Its translation: CASSPDTVHVLTF.

This clone was seen only a few times. The V and J genes are TRBV2 and TRBJ1-3, with D tentatively TRBD1 (5 bases). The CDR3 covers 12 residues. Looked up from germline, CDR1 is SNHLY and CDR2 is FYNNEI. Trimming removed 4 bases from V and 4 bases from J, with 5 bases in between. In DNA, the CDR3 is TGTGCCAGCAGTGGACAGGGAAACACCATATATTTT. Translation: CASSGQGNTIYF.

This clone came up a few times. The chain combines TRBV5-6 with TRBJ1-1, with D unclear. The V gene's germline CDR1 is SGHDT and CDR2 YYEEEE. This CDR3 region has 14 residues. V lost 1 base, J lost 7 bases, and 14 bases lay in between. The CDR3 coding sequence is TGTGCCAGCAGCTTGTTCGTGGGCTACAGTGAAGCTTTCTTT. Translated, it gives CASSLFVGYSEAFF.

This clone was found a few times. This rearrangement joins TRBV19 to TRBJ2-7; 10 nucleotides agree with TRBD1. Losses at the gene ends were 8 bases for V and 2 bases for J; bases not matched to a gene: 3. This CDR3 has 13 residues. CDR1 is LNHDA, CDR2 SQIVND, per germline (reference sequence). CDR3 amino acids: CASSGTGAYEQYF. In DNA form, the CDR3 reads TGTGCCAGTTCCGGGACAGGGGCCTACGAGCAGTACTTC.

This clone was seen a few times. Other DNA sequences within the sample encode an identical CDR3. The chain combines TRBV7-8 with TRBJ2-7, with 7 bases aligning to TRBD2. The ends lost 8 bases at V and 2 bases at J; junction bases unmatched: 0. The CDR3 runs to 11 residues. The V gene's germline CDR1 is SGHVS and CDR2 FQNEAQ. CDR3 nucleotide sequence: TGTGCCAGCCGGGGGGCCTACGAGCAGTACTTC. It is translated as CASRGAYEQYF.

This clone appeared a few times. The chain uses TRBV11-2 and TRBJ2-1, with TRBD2 identical over 7 bases. Germline loops: CDR1 SGHAT, CDR2 FQNNGV. Trimming took 0 bases from V and 9 from J; bases not matched to a gene: 8. This CDR3 is built from 15 residues. The CDR3 bases are TGTGCCAGCAGCTTAGAGGGGGGGAGTCGAGGTGAGCAGTTCTTC. Translating gives CASSLEGGSRGEQFF.

This clone was seen only a few times. CDR3 nucleotides: TGTGCCAGCAGCTTTTCCCTAGCGGTTAATGAGCAGTTCTTC. It is translated as CASSFSLAVNEQFF. The chain has TRBV11-3 and TRBJ2-1; 7 bases line up with TRBD2. Germline values: CDR1 SGHNT, CDR2 YENEEA. This CDR3 is 14 amino acids long. Trimming removed 3 bases from V and 7 bases from J; junction bases left unmatched: 6.

The rearrangement joins TRBV7-8 to TRBJ2-3; possibly TRBD2 for D (5 bases). Germline lookup yields CDR1 SGHVS and CDR2 FQNEAQ. The CDR3 spans 16 residues. With 1 base removed from V and 6 bases from J, the gap between germline ends came to 17 bases. The CDR3 loop is CASSLGIKVRRDTQYF. Here the CDR3 DNA reads TGTGCCAGCAGCTTAGGGATTAAGGTCCGGAGGGATACGCAGTATTTT.

CDR3 sequence (DNA): TGTGCCAGCAGCTTAGGGGGAGGTCATAGCAATCAGCCCCAGCATTTT. This translates into CASSLGGGHSNQPQHF. The gene calls are TRBV7-8 and TRBJ1-5, with D uncertain. Trimming pared 1 base from V and 0 bases from J, leaving 10 bases between. The CDR3 has 16 amino acids. Germline V gives CDR1 SGHVS, CDR2 FQNEAQ.

The chain is built from TRBV5-1 and TRBJ1-1; D gene ambiguous. The CDR3 contains 15 residues. CDR1 and CDR2 from the germline V gene are SGHRS and YFSETQ. V lost 4 bases to trimming and J lost 1 base, with 14 bases between them. The CDR3, as DNA: TGCGCCAGCAGCCCCGGACTTCGGTCGAACACTGAAGCTTTCTTT. Residues: CASSPGLRSNTEAFF.

There are a few counts of this clone. This chain uses TRBV5-6 with TRBJ2-1, with D tentatively TRBD2 (5 bases). The CDR3 is 13 amino acids. Germline CDR1 SGHDT, CDR2 YYEEEE. V was clipped by 6 bases and J by 7 bases, with 14 bases between them. Here the CDR3 reads CASTTGSINEQFF. The CDR3, as DNA: TGTGCCAGCACCACGGGGTCGATTAATGAGCAGTTCTTC.

This clone appeared a few times. V gene TRBV9 combines with J gene TRBJ2-5, with a tentative D call TRBD2 (5 bases). V was pared by 1 base and J by 4 bases, with 8 bases between. The CDR3 contains 13 residues. Germline loops: CDR1 SGDLS, CDR2 YYNGEE. The CDR3 DNA follows: TGTGCCAGCAGCGTATACGCGGGAGAGACCCAGTACTTC. Residues: CASSVYAGETQYF.

This clone occurred a few times. The chain uses TRBV7-9 and TRBJ1-1, with a tentative D call TRBD1 (6 bases). The CDR3 has 13 residues. The V and J ends lost 4 bases and 1 base respectively, with 7 bases between them. Per germline, CDR1 SEHNR and CDR2 FQNEAQ (reference sequence). For the CDR3, the DNA is TGTGCCAGCAGCTCACAGGGGAACACTGAAGCTTTCTTT. This sequence encodes CASSSQGNTEAFF.

This clone was counted between two and nine times. The chain links TRBV7-2 to TRBJ2-3; 14 nucleotides agree with TRBD2. CDR1 and CDR2 (germline): SGHTA, FQGNSA. Trimming cost V 5 bases and J 5 bases; bases outside gene matches: 6. This CDR3 has 16 amino acids. CDR3 in amino acids: CASSTGLAGVGDTQYF. CDR3 DNA: TGTGCCAGCAGCACGGGACTAGCGGGAGTCGGAGATACGCAGTATTTT.